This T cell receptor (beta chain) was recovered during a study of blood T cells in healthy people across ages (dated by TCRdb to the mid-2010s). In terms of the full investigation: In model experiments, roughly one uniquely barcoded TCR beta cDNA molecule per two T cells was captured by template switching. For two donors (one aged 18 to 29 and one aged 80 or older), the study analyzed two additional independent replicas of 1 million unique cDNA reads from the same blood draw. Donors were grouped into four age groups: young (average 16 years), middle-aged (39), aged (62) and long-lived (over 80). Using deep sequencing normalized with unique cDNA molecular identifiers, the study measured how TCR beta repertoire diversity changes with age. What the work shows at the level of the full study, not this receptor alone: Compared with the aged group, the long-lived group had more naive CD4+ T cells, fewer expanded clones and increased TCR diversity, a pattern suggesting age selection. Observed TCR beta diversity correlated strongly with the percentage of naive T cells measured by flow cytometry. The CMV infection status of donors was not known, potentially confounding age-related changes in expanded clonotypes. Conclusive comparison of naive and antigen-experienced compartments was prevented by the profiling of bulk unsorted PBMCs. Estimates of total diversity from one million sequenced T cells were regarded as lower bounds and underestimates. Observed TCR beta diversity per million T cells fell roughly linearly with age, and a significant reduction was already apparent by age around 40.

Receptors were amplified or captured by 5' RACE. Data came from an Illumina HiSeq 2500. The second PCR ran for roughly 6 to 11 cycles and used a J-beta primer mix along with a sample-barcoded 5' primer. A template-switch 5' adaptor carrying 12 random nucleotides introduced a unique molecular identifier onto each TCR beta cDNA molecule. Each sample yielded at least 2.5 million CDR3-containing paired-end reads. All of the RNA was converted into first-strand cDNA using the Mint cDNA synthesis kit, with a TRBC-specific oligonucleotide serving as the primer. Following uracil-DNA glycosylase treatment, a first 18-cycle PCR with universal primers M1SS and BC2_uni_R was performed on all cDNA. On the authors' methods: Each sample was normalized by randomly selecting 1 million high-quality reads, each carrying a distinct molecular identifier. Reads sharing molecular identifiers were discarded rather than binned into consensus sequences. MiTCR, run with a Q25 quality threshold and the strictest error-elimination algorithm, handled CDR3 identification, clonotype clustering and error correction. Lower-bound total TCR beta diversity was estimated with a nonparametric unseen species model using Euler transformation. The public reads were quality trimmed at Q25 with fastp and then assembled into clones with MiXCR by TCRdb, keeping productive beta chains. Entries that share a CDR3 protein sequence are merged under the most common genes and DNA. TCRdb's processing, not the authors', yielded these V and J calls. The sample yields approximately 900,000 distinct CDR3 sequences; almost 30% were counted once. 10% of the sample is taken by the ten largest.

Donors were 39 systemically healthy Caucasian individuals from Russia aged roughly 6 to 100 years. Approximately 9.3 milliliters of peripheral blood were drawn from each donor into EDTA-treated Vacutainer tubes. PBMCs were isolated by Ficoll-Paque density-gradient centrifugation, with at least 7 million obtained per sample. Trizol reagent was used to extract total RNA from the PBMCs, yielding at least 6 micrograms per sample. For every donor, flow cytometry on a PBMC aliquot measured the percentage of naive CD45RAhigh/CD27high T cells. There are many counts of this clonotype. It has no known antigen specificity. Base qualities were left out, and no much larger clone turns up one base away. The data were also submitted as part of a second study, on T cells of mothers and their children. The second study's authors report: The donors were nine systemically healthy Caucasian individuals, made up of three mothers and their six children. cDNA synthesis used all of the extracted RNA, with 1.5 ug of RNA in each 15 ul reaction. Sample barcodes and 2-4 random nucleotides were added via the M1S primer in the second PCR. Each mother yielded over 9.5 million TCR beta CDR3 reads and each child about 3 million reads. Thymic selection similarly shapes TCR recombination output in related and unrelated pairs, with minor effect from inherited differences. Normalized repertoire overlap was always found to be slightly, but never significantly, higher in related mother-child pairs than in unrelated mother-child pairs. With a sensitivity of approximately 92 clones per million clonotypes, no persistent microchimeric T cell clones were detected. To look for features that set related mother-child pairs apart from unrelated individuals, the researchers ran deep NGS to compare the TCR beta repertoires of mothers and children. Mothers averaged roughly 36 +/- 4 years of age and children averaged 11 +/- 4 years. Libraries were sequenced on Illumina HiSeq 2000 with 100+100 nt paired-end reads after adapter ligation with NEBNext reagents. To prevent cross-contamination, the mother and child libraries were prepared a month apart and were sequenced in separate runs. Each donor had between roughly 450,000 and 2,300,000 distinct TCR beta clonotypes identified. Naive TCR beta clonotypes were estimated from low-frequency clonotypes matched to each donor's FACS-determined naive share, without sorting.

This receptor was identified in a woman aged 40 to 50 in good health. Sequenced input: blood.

The CDR3 region reads CASSQDQQGVVIYGYTF. The nucleotide sequence reads as follows: TGCGCCAGCAGCCAAGATCAACAGGGGGTTGTTATCTATGGCTACACCTTC. Here the chain combines TRBV4-1 and TRBJ1-2; 8 of the junction bases match TRBD1. The CDR3 covers 17 residues, taking in both the cysteine and the phenylalanine. The kept DNA is CDR3 alone, 51 bases in frame from the first base. Taken from the germline V gene, the CDR1 and CDR2 loops are MGHRA and YSYEKL. V is cut back by 0 bases and J by 4 bases, with 10 bases in the junction unmatched.